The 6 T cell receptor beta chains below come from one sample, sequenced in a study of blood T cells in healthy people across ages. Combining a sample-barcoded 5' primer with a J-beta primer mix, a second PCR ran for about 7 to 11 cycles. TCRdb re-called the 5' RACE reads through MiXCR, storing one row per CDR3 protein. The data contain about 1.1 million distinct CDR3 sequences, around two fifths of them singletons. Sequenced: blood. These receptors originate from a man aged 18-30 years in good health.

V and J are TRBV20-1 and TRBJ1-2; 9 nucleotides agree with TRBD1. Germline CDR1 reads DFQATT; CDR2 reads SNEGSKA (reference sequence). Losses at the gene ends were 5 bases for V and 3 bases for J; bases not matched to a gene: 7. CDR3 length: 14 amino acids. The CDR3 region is CSAVRDRDDYGYTF. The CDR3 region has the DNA TGCAGTGCTGTACGGGACAGGGATGACTATGGCTACACCTTC.

The CDR3 sequence is CASSLSGAGNEQFF. The CDR3 nucleotides read TGCGCCAGCAGCTTGTCAGGGGCAGGCAATGAGCAGTTCTTC. This chain joins TRBV5-1 and TRBJ2-1; D possibly corresponds to TRBD1 (6 bases). Trimming pared 1 base from V and 6 bases from J, leaving 11 bases between. This CDR3 spans 14 amino acids. Germline V CDR1 and CDR2: SGHRS, YFSETQ.

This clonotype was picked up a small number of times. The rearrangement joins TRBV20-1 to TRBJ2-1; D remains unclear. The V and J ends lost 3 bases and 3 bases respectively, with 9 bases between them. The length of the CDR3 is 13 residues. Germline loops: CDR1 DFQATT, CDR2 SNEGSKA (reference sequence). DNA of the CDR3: TGCAGTGCTAGTAATGGAGACTACAATGAGCAGTTCTTC. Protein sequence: CSASNGDYNEQFF.

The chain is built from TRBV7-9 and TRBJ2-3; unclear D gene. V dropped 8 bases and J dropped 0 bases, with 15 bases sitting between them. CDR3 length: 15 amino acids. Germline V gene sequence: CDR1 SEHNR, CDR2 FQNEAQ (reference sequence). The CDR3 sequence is CASYAAATSTDTQYF. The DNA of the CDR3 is TGTGCCAGCTACGCGGCTGCCACTAGCACAGATACGCAGTATTTT.

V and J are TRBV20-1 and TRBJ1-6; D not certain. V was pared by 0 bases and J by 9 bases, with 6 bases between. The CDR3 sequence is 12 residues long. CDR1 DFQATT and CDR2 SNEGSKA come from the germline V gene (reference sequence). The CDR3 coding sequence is TGCAGTGCTAGAGATCAAGTTTCACCCCTCCACTTT. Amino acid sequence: CSARDQVSPLHF.

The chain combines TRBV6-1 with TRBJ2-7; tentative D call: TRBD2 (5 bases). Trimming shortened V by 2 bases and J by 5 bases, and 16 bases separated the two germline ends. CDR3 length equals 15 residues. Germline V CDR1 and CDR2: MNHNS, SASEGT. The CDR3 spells CASSESGRRRDEQYF. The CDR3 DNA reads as TGTGCCAGCAGTGAATCGGGAAGGAGGCGAGACGAGCAGTACTTC.